Listed here are 18 T cell receptor beta chains from one sample, sequenced in a study of CD8+ T cells in alopecia areata. Sample treatment: oral pan-JAK inhibitor, 5-10 mg twice daily. Reverse transcribed after extraction, RNA yielded cDNA as the sequencing template. Repertoires were generated with immunoSEQ multiplex PCR, while TCRdb's copy carries only in-frame clones and drops some. The sample lists 150,000 to 200,000 clones, more than 50% seen once, with approximately 0.93% in the top ten. This sample comprised CD4+ T cells sorted from blood, obtained at week 24, from a patient treated with tofacitinib. Every receptor here comes from a human donor with alopecia areata.

In its sample, this clone was seen once. The chain links TRBV7-2 to TRBJ2-3; D is perhaps TRBD2 (6 bases). Trimming took 5 bases from V and 1 from J, leaving 22 bases between them. This CDR3 has 18 amino acids. Germline loops: CDR1 SGHTA, CDR2 FQGNSA. The chain's CDR3 is CASSPSGTGERGTDTQYF. The CDR3 DNA reads TGTGCCAGCAGCCCCTCCGGGACGGGGGAAAGGGGCACAGATACGCAGTATTTT. Full variable domain (missing parts from reference TRBV7-2 and TRBJ2-3): GAGVSQSPSNKVTEKGKDVELRCDPISGHTALYWYRQSLGQGLEFLIYFQGNSAPDKSGLPSDRFSAERTGGSVSTLTIQRTQQEDSAVYLCASSPSGTGERGTDTQYFGPGTRLTVL.

The chain couples TRBV7-2 to TRBJ2-5, with 8 nucleotides matching TRBD2. Germline CDR1 is SGHTA and CDR2 is FQGNSA. The CDR3 has 13 residues. V lost 8 bases, J lost 3 bases, and 5 bases stayed unmatched. CDR3 sequence reads: CASGGTSKETQYF. CDR3 DNA: TGTGCCAGCGGAGGGACTAGTAAAGAGACCCAGTACTTC. Using reference TRBV7-2 and TRBJ2-5 for the parts outside the CDR3, the full variable domain is GAGVSQSPSNKVTEKGKDVELRCDPISGHTALYWYRQSLGQGLEFLIYFQGNSAPDKSGLPSDRFSAERTGGSVSTLTIQRTQQEDSAVYLCASGGTSKETQYFGPGTRLLVL.

The chain combines TRBV29-1 with TRBJ1-1, with TRBD1 as a possible D gene (6 bases). Trimming took off 4 bases at V and 10 bases at J, with 13 bases between the two ends. The germline V gene encodes CDR1 SQVTM and CDR2 ANQGSEA. CDR3 length: 11 residues. In DNA form, the CDR3 reads TGCAGCGTTGTATCAGGGGATCTAGCTTTCTTT. Amino acids: CSVVSGDLAFF.

Only a few counts were recorded for this clone. V and J are TRBV10-3 and TRBJ2-6; 8 bases agree with TRBD1. Germline-derived CDR1 and CDR2 are ENHRY and SYGVKD. V lost 3 bases to trimming and J lost 1 base; unmatched junction nucleotides: 17. This CDR3 has 21 amino acids. The CDR3 sequence is CAISDYPGGQGAASGANVLTF. The CDR3 nucleotides read TGTGCCATCAGTGACTATCCCGGAGGGCAGGGGGCAGCATCTGGGGCCAACGTCCTGACTTTC.

The J gene is TRBJ2-3, the V gene TRBV5-6; 7 nucleotides line up with TRBD1. This CDR3 has 16 amino acids. The V gene's germline CDR1 is SGHDT and CDR2 YYEEEE. V was pared by 1 base and J by 3 bases, with 8 bases of the junction left unmatched. The CDR3 spells CASSLRQGTGTDTQYF. CDR3 DNA sequence: TGTGCCAGCAGCTTGAGACAGGGAACGGGGACAGATACGCAGTATTTT.

Only a few counts were recorded for this clone. This chain connects TRBV11-2 to TRBJ2-1; TRBD2 agrees at 9 bases. Germline V gene lookup returns CDR1 SGHAT and CDR2 FQNNGV. V lost 8 bases, J lost 5 bases, and 7 bases stayed unmatched. There are 14 residues in the CDR3. DNA of the CDR3: TGTGCCAGCGGTGCTAGCGGGGTCAACAATGAGCAGTTCTTC. As protein: CASGASGVNNEQFF.

The CDR3 protein is CSVKLISYEQFF. CDR3 DNA sequence: TGCAGCGTTAAACTAATCAGCTATGAGCAGTTCTTC. The chain links TRBV29-1 to TRBJ2-1, with D unclear. V lost 5 bases, J lost 8 bases, and 13 bases lay in between. Germline CDR1 SQVTM, CDR2 ANQGSEA. The CDR3 is 12 amino acids.

The chain recombines TRBV6-1 with TRBJ1-5; D not resolved. CDR3 length equals 12 residues. Trimming shortened V by 6 bases and J by 4 bases, and 7 bases separated the two germline ends. Germline assignment: CDR1 MNHNS and CDR2 SASEGT. For the CDR3, the DNA is TGTGCCAGCAGAGCAATAAATCAGCCCCAGCATTTT. Translating it yields CASRAINQPQHF.

This clone appeared a few times. V gene TRBV30 combines with J gene TRBJ1-2; 10 positions match TRBD1. This CDR3 has 17 residues. Germline V gene sequence: CDR1 GTSNPN, CDR2 SVGIG (reference sequence). The V segment lost 3 bases and the J segment 6 bases; nucleotides outside the gene matches: 16. The CDR3 protein is CAWSLRDRGDGADGYTF. CDR3 coding DNA: TGTGCCTGGAGCCTACGGGACAGGGGAGATGGAGCAGATGGCTACACCTTC.

V gene TRBV7-9 combines with J gene TRBJ1-1, with 10 bases identical to TRBD1. V shed 4 bases and J 4 bases; nucleotides not matched to a gene: 0. CDR1 SEHNR and CDR2 FQNEAQ come from the germline V gene (reference sequence). The CDR3 runs 13 residues. CDR3 DNA sequence: TGTGCCAGCAGCTGGACAGGGGGCACTGAAGCTTTCTTT. Its protein is CASSWTGGTEAFF.

V gene TRBV9 combines with J gene TRBJ2-3; the D is unclear. Per the germline V gene, CDR1 is SGDLS and CDR2 is YYNGEE. The CDR3 runs to 13 residues. Trimming shortened V by 0 bases and J by 2 bases, and 4 bases separated the two germline ends. CDR3 sequence: CASSVVSTDTQYF. DNA for the CDR3: TGTGCCAGCAGCGTAGTATCCACAGATACGCAGTATTTT.

The chain joins TRBV30 to TRBJ2-1; a weak D match, TRBD2 (6 bases). CDR1 is GTSNPN, CDR2 SVGIG, per germline (reference sequence). The ends were cut back, 3 bases at V and 10 bases at J, with 13 bases in the middle. This CDR3 comprises 12 residues. DNA for the CDR3: TGTGCCTGGAGGCCTGGAGGGGCAGAGCAGTTCTTC. Amino acids: CAWRPGGAEQFF.

This clone has only one observation. CDR3 in DNA: TGCAGTGCGCGGGGGATCTACGAGCAGTACTTC. The encoded protein is CSARGIYEQYF. The chain is built from TRBV20-1 and TRBJ2-7; 7 positions match TRBD2. The length of the CDR3 is 11 residues. Germline assignment: CDR1 DFQATT and CDR2 SNEGSKA (reference sequence). J was trimmed by 3 bases and V by 6 bases; bases with no gene match: 2.

The CDR3 sequence: CASSQDNSHTQYF. The DNA for the CDR3 is TGCGCCAGCAGCCAAGATAATTCACATACGCAGTATTTT. J is TRBJ2-3 and V is TRBV4-3; D call uncertain. V shed 0 bases and J shed 7 bases, with 8 bases lying between them. Germline CDR1 and CDR2: LGHNA and YSLEER. The CDR3 contains 13 residues.

Here the CDR3 DNA reads TGCAGCGTTGAGGCAGGGATGAACACTGAAGCTTTCTTT. Its protein product is CSVEAGMNTEAFF. The chain couples TRBV29-1 to TRBJ1-1, with a tentative D call TRBD1 (5 bases). Germline lookup yields CDR1 SQVTM and CDR2 ANQGSEA. The V end was cut by 3 bases, the J end by 0 bases, with 8 bases between. The CDR3 is 13 residues long.

The chain has TRBV7-2 and TRBJ2-7; 11 bases are a match to TRBD2. The V gene end was trimmed by 3 bases and the J gene end by 7 bases; junction bases not matched to a gene: 8. CDR1 and CDR2 (germline): SGHTA, FQGNSA. CDR3 length: 15 residues. CDR3 in amino acids: CASSLLAGGQGEQYF. DNA of the CDR3: TGTGCCAGCAGCTTGCTAGCGGGGGGCCAGGGTGAGCAGTACTTC.

This clone was counted only a few times. The V and J genes are TRBV29-1 and TRBJ2-3; unclear D gene. There are 11 residues in the CDR3. The germline V gene encodes CDR1 SQVTM and CDR2 ANQGSEA. V gave up 3 bases and J gave up 6 bases, with 7 bases separating them. CDR3 residues: CSVEFYDTQYF. DNA of the CDR3: TGCAGCGTTGAGTTCTACGATACGCAGTATTTT.

The chain combines TRBV19 with TRBJ2-3; 9 nucleotides agree with TRBD2. The CDR3 has 16 amino acids. Germline CDR1 LNHDA, CDR2 SQIVND (reference sequence). Germline trimming cut 4 bases from V and 0 bases from J; bases unmatched to any gene: 5. Here the CDR3 DNA reads TGTGCCAGTAGTACTAGCGGGGTATCTAGCACAGATACGCAGTATTTT. Translating gives CASSTSGVSSTDTQYF. The whole variable domain, filled in from reference TRBV19 and TRBJ2-3, reads DGGITQSPKYLFRKEGQNVTLSCEQNLNHDAMYWYRQDPGQGLRLIYYSQIVNDFQKGDIAEGYSVSREKKESFPLTVTSAQKNPTAFYLCASSTSGVSSTDTQYFGPGTRLTVL.